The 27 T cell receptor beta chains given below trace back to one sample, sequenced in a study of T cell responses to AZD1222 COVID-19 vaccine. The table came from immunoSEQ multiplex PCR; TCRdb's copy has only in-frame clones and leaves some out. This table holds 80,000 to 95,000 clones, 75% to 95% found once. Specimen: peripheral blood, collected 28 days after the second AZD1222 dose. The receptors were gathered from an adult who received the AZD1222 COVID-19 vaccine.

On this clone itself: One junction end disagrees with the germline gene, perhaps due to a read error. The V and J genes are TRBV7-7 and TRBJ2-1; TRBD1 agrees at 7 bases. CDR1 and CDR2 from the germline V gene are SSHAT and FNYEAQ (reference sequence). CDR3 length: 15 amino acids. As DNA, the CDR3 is TGTGCTAGCAGCCGTACCGGGACAGTAGGTAATGAGCAGTTCTTC. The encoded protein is CASSRTGTVGNEQFF.

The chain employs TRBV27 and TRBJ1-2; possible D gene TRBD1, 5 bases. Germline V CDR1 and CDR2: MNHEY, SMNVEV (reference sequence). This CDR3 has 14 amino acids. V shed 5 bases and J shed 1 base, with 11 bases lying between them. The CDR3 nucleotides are TGTGCCAGCAGTCCCCGGGGCTTTAACTATGGCTACACCTTC. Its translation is CASSPRGFNYGYTF.

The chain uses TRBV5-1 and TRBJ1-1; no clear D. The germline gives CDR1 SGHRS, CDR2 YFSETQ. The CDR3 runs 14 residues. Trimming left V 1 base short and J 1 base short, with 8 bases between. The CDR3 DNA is TGCGCCAGCAGCTTGCGGGCAGAGAACACTGAAGCTTTCTTT. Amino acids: CASSLRAENTEAFF.

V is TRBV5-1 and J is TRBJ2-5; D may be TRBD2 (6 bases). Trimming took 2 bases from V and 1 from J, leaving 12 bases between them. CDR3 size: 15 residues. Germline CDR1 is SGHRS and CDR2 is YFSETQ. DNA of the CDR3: TGCGCCAGCAGCTTCGCGGTGGGGGGCCAAGAGACCCAGTACTTC. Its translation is CASSFAVGGQETQYF.

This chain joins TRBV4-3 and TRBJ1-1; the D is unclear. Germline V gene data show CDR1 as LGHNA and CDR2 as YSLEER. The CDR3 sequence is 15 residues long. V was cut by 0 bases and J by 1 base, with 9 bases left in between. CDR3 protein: CASSQDLGGNTEAFF. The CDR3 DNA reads TGCGCCAGCAGCCAAGATCTGGGAGGGAACACTGAAGCTTTCTTT.

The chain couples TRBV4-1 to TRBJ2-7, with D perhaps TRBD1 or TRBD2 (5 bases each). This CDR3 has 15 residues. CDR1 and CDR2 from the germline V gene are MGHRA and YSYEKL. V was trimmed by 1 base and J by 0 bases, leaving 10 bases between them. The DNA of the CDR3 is TGCGCCAGCAGCCAAGGGGACGACTACTCCTACGAGCAGTACTTC. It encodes CASSQGDDYSYEQYF.

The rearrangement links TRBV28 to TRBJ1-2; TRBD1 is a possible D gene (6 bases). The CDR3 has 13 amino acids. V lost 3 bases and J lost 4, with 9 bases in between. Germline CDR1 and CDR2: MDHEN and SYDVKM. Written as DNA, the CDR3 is TGTGCCAGCAGTTTGGGGGGCCCCTATGGCTACACCTTC. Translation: CASSLGGPYGYTF.

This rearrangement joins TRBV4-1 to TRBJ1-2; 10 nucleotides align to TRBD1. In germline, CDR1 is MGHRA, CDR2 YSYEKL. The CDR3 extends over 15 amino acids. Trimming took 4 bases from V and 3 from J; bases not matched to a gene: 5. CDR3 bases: TGCGCCAGCAGCCGAGAGACAGGGGGCGACTATGGCTACACCTTC. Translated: CASSRETGGDYGYTF.

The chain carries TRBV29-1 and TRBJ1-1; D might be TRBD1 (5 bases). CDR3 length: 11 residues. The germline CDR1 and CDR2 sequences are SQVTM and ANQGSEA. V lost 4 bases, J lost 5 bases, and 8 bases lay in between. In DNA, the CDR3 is TGCAGCGTTGTCAGACAGACTGAAGCTTTCTTT. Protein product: CSVVRQTEAFF.

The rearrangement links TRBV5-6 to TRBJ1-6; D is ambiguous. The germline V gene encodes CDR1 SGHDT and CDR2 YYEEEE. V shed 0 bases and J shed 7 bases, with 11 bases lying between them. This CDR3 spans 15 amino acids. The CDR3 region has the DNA TGTGCCAGCAGCTTGGTCGGGCCGGGGAATTCACCCCTCCACTTT. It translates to CASSLVGPGNSPLHF.

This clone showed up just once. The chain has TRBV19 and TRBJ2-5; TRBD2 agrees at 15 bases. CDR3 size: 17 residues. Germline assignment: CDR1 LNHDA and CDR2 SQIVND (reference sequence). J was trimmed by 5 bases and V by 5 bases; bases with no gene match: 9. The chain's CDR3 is CASSPGLAGGRVETQYF. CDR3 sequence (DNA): TGTGCCAGTAGTCCGGGACTAGCGGGGGGCAGGGTCGAGACCCAGTACTTC.

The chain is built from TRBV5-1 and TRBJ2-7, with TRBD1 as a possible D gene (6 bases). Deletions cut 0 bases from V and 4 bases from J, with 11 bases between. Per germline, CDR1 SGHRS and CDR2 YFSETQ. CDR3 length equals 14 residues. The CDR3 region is CASSLVGQTYEQYF. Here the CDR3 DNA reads TGCGCCAGCAGCTTGGTTGGACAGACATACGAGCAGTACTTC.

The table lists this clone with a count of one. CDR3 bases: TGTGCCACCAGTGATTTGACAGGGGAGAACACTGAAGCTTTCTTT. As protein: CATSDLTGENTEAFF. The V gene is TRBV24-1, the J gene TRBJ1-1, with 7 nucleotides matching TRBD1. Germline V gene lookup returns CDR1 KGHDR and CDR2 SFDVKD. The CDR3 is made up of 15 amino acids. V shed 0 bases, J shed 1 base, and the junction held 1 base outside the gene matches.

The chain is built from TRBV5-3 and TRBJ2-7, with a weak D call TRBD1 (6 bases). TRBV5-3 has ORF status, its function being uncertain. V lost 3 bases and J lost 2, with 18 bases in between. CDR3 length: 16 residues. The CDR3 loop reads CARSWTQGNPPYEQYF. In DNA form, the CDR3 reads TGTGCCAGAAGCTGGACCCAGGGGAATCCTCCCTACGAGCAGTACTTC.

The chain's CDR3 is CASSADTSANYGYTF. In DNA, the CDR3 is TGTGCCAGCAGTGCCGACACCTCCGCTAACTATGGCTACACCTTC. The chain is built from TRBV2 and TRBJ1-2; D is ambiguous. This CDR3 is built from 15 residues. V was cut by 4 bases and J by 0 bases, with 12 bases left in between. Germline V gives CDR1 SNHLY, CDR2 FYNNEI.

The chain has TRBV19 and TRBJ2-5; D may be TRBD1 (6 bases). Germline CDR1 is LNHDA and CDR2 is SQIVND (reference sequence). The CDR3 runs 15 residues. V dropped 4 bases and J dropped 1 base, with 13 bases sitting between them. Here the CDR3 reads CASSTQGWVQETQYF. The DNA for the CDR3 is TGTGCCAGTAGTACACAGGGATGGGTCCAAGAGACCCAGTACTTC. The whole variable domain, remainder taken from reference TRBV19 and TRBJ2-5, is DGGITQSPKYLFRKEGQNVTLSCEQNLNHDAMYWYRQDPGQGLRLIYYSQIVNDFQKGDIAEGYSVSREKKESFPLTVTSAQKNPTAFYLCASSTQGWVQETQYFGPGTRLLVL.

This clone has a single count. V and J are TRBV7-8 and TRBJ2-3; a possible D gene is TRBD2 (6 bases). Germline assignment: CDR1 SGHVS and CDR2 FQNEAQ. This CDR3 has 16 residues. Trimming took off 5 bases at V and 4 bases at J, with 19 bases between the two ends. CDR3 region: CASSPVVAGSADTQYF. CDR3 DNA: TGTGCCAGCAGCCCCGTTGTCGCGGGATCCGCAGATACGCAGTATTTT.

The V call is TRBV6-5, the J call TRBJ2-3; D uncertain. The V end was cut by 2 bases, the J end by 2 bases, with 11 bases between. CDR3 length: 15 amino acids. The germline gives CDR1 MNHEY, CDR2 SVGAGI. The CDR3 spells CASSYGHAVTDTQYF. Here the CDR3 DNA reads TGTGCCAGCAGTTACGGGCACGCCGTCACAGATACGCAGTATTTT.

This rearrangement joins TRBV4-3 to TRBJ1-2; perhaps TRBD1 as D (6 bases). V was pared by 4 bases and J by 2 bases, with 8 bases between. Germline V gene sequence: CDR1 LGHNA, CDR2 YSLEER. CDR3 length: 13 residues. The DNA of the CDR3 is TGCGCCAGCAGCCCCGGGACAAACTATGGCTACACCTTC. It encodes CASSPGTNYGYTF.

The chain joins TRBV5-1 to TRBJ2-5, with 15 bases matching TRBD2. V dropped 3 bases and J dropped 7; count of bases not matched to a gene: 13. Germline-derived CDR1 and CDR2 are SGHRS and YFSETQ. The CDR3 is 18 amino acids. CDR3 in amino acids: CASSSGLAGGRRAGTQYF. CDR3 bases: TGCGCCAGCAGCTCGGGACTAGCGGGGGGCCGGCGGGCTGGGACCCAGTACTTC.

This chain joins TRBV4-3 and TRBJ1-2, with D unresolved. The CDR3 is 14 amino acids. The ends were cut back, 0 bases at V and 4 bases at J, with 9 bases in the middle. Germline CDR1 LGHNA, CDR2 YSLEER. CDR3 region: CASSQETVSYGYTF. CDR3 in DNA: TGCGCCAGCAGCCAAGAAACGGTGAGCTATGGCTACACCTTC.

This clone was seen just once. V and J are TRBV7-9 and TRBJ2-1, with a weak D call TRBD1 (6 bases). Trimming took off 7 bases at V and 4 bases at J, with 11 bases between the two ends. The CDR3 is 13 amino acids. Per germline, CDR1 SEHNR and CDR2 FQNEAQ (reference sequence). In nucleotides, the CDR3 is TGTGCCAGCAACTTGGACAGTTACAATGAGCAGTTCTTC. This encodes CASNLDSYNEQFF.

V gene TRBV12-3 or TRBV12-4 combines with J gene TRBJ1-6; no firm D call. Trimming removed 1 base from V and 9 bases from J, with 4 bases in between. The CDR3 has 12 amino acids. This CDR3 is CASSLGISPLHF. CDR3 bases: TGTGCCAGCAGTTTAGGGATTTCACCCCTCCACTTT.

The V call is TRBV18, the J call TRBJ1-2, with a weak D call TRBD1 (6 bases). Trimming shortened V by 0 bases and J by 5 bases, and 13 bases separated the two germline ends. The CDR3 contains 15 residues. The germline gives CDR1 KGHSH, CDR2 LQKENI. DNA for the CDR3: TGTGCCAGCTCACCACCGGGGGGCATTGGTTATGGCTACACCTTC. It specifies CASSPPGGIGYGYTF.

CDR3 in amino acids: CASSLRGEDRLGGYTF. CDR3 nucleotide sequence: TGCGCCAGCAGCCTCCGAGGTGAGGACCGGCTCGGGGGCTACACCTTC. This rearrangement joins TRBV4-1 to TRBJ1-2; no definite D call. The CDR3 extends over 16 amino acids. Deletions cut 4 bases from V and 8 bases from J, with 23 bases between. The germline CDR1 and CDR2 sequences are MGHRA and YSYEKL.

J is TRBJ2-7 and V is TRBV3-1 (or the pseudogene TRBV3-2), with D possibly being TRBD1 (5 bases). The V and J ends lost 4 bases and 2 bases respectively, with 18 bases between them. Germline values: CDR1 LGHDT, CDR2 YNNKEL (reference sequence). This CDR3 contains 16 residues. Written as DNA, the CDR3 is TGTGCCAGCAGCCGAGACTCGACAGTTTATGCCTACGAGCAGTACTTC. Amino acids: CASSRDSTVYAYEQYF.

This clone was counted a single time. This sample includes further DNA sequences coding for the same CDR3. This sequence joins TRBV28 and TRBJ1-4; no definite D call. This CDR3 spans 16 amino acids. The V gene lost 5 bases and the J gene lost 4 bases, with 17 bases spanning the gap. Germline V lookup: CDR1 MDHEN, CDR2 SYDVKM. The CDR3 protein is CASSDPRLGSNEKLFF. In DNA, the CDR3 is TGTGCCAGCAGTGACCCTCGGCTGGGTAGTAATGAAAAACTGTTTTTT.